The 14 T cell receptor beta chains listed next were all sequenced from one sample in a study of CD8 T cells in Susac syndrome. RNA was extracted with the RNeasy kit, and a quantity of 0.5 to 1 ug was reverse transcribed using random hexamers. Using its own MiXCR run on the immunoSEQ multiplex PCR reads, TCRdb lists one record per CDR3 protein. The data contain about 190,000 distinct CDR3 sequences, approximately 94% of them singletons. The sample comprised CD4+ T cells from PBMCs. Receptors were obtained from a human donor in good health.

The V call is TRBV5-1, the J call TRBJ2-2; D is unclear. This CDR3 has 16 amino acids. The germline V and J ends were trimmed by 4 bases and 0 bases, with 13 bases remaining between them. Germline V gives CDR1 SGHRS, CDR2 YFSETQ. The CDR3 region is CASSPEAQANTGELFF. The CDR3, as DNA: TGCGCCAGCAGCCCCGAGGCGCAGGCGAACACCGGGGAGCTGTTTTTT.

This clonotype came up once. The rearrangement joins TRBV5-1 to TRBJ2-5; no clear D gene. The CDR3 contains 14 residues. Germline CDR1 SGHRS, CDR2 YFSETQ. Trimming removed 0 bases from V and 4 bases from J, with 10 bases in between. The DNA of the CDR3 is TGCGCCAGCAGCTTGGGGCTTCTGGGAGAGACCCAGTACTTC. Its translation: CASSLGLLGETQYF.

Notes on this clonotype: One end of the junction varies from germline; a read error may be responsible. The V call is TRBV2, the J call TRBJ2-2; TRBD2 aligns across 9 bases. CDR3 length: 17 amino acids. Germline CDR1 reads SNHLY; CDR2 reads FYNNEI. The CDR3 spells CASSETLAGLNTGEQFF. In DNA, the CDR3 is TGTGCCAGCAGTGAAACCCTAGCGGGGCTGAACACCGGGGAGCAGTTTTTT.

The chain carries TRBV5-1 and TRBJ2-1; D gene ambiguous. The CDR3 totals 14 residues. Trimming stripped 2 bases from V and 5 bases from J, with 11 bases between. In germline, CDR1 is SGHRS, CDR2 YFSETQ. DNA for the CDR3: TGCGCCAGCAGCTTAATCGGGCTAAACAATGAGCAGTTCTTC. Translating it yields CASSLIGLNNEQFF.

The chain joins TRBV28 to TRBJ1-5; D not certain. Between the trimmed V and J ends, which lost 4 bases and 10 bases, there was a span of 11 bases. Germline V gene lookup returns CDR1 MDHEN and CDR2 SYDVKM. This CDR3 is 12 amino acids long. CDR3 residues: CASSSDQFPQHF. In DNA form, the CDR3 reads TGTGCCAGCAGTTCCGACCAATTTCCCCAGCATTTT.

CDR3 in amino acids: CASLQGVGNQPQHF. CDR3 coding DNA: TGTGCCAGTCTTCAGGGAGTTGGCAATCAGCCCCAGCATTTT. The chain links TRBV28 to TRBJ1-5, with D tentatively TRBD1 (5 bases). Trimming removed 9 bases at V and 2 bases at J, with 14 bases between. The CDR3 contains 14 residues. Germline values: CDR1 MDHEN, CDR2 SYDVKM.

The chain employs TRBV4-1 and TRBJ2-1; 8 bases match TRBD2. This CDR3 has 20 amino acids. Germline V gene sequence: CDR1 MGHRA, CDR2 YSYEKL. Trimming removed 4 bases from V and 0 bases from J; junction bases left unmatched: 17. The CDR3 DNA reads TGCGCCAGCAGCCGGAGGGGACCAGCGGGGGCTCCGAGCTCCTACAATGAGCAGTTCTTC. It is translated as CASSRRGPAGAPSSYNEQFF.

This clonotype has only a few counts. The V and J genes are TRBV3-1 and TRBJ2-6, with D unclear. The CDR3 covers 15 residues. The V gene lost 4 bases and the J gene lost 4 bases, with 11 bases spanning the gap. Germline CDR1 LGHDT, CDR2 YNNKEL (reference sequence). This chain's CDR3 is CASSLATPGANVLTF. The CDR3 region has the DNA TGTGCCAGCAGCCTGGCGACGCCCGGGGCCAACGTCCTGACTTTC.

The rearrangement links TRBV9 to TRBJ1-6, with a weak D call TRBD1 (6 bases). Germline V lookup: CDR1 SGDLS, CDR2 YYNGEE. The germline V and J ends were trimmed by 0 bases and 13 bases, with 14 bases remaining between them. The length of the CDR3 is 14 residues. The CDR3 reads CASSVGGGGRPLHF. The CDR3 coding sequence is TGTGCCAGCAGCGTAGGTGGGGGCGGAAGGCCCCTCCACTTT.

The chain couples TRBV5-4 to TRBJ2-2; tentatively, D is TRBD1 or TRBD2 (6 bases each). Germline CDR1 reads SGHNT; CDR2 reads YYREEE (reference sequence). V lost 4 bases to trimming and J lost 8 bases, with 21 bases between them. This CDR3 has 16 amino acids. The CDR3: CASSEGGTPIRGELFF. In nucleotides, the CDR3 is TGTGCCAGCAGCGAGGGGGGCACTCCCATCCGGGGGGAGCTGTTTTTT.

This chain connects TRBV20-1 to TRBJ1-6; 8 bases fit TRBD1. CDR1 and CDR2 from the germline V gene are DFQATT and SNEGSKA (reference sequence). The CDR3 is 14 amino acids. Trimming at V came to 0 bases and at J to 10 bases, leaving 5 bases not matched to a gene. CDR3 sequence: CSAREGTGGSPLHF. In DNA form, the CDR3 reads TGCAGTGCTAGAGAGGGGACAGGAGGATCACCCCTCCACTTT.

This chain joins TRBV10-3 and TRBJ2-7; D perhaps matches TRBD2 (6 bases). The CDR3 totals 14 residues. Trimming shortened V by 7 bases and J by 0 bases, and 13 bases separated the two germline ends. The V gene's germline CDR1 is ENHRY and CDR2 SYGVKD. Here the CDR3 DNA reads TGTGCCATCAAGGAGGGGATGAACTCCTACGAGCAGTACGTC. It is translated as CAIKEGMNSYEQYV.

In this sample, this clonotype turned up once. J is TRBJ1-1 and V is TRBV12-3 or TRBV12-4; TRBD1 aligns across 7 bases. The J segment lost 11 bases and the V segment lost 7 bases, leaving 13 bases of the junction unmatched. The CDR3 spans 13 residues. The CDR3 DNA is TGTGCCAGCACCCTGGAACAGGGGAGAGGGGCTTTCTTT. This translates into CASTLEQGRGAFF.

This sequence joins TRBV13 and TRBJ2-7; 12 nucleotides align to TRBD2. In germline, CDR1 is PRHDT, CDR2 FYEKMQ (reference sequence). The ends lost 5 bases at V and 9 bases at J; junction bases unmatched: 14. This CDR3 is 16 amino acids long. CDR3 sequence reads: CASSRTSGGPDGAQYV. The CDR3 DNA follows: TGTGCCAGCAGCCGAACTAGCGGGGGGCCCGATGGGGCGCAGTACGTC.